What follows are 18 T cell receptor beta chains derived from one specimen sequenced in a study of T cell changes during pregnancy in multiple sclerosis (dated by TCRdb to the late 2010s). The protocol used for the library was the immunoSEQ multiplex PCR assay. The clones in this table, taken by TCRdb from immuneACCESS, are in-frame only. Not every clone is retained; where verified, under half of the shortfall comes from an unresolved V gene, and the cause of the rest is unknown. Counted in this sample were around 43,000 clones; about 93% of them appeared once. Roughly 4.3% of the sample belongs to the ten largest clones. The source was CD8+ T cells from peripheral blood mononuclear cells, collected after pregnancy. These receptors all come from a female donor with multiple sclerosis, enrolled in a pregnancy study.

This clone showed up just a few times. The J gene is TRBJ1-5, the V gene TRBV6-1; D call uncertain. Trimming removed 0 bases at V and 2 bases at J, with 11 bases between. CDR1 is MNHNS and CDR2 is SASEGT in the germline V gene. The CDR3 loop spans 16 amino acids. This CDR3 is CASSEAEGIGNQPQHF. The CDR3 region has the DNA TGTGCCAGCAGTGAAGCGGAGGGAATTGGCAATCAGCCCCAGCATTTT.

The chain recombines TRBV7-8 with TRBJ2-2, with TRBD1 as a possible D gene (5 bases). V lost 5 bases, J lost 8 bases, and 9 bases lay in between. The V gene's germline CDR1 is SGHVS and CDR2 FQNEAQ. The CDR3 totals 12 residues. The CDR3 coding sequence is TGTGCCAGCAGCGGGGCCCGGGGGGAGCTGTTTTTT. It specifies CASSGARGELFF. Full variable domain (missing parts from reference TRBV7-8 and TRBJ2-2): GAGVSQSPRYKVAKRGQDVALRCDPISGHVSLFWYQQALGQGPEFLTYFQNEAQLDKSGLPSDRFFAERPEGSVSTLKIQRTQQEDSAVYLCASSGARGELFFGEGSRLTVL.

V usage is TRBV7-9 and J usage is TRBJ2-1; perhaps TRBD1 as D (6 bases). This CDR3 contains 14 residues. Germline V gives CDR1 SEHNR, CDR2 FQNEAQ (reference sequence). V shed 0 bases and J shed 9 bases, with 12 bases lying between them. The CDR3 sequence: CASSLAAGASEQFF. The CDR3 DNA follows: TGTGCCAGCAGCTTAGCGGCAGGGGCGAGTGAGCAGTTCTTC.

V gene TRBV7-9 combines with J gene TRBJ2-7; possibly TRBD2 for D (5 bases). In germline, CDR1 is SEHNR, CDR2 FQNEAQ (reference sequence). CDR3 length equals 15 residues. Trimming took 2 bases from V and 4 from J, leaving 15 bases between them. As DNA, the CDR3 is TGTGCCAGCAGCTTAAGGCCGGTCTCGGGATACGAGCAGTACTTC. Its translation is CASSLRPVSGYEQYF.

The rearrangement joins TRBV19 to TRBJ1-3; D not resolved. The CDR3 consists of 13 residues. CDR1 is LNHDA, CDR2 SQIVND, per germline (reference sequence). Deletions cut 4 bases from V and 3 bases from J, with 7 bases between. DNA of the CDR3: TGTGCCAGTAGTACAGGCGTTGGAAACACCATATATTTT. This sequence encodes CASSTGVGNTIYF.

V is TRBV25-1 and J is TRBJ1-5; a possible D gene is TRBD1 (6 bases). V lost 8 bases and J lost 7, with 15 bases in between. CDR3 length: 13 residues. Germline V gives CDR1 MGHDK, CDR2 SYGVNS. The CDR3 here is CASLERGGQPQHF. The CDR3 DNA sequence: TGTGCCAGCCTGGAACGGGGGGGCCAGCCCCAGCATTTT.

The chain uses TRBV5-5 and TRBJ2-1, with a weak D call TRBD2 (6 bases). Trimming cost V 4 bases and J 0 bases, with 17 bases left between them. From germline, CDR1 is SGHKS and CDR2 YYEKEE (reference sequence). The CDR3 has 17 amino acids. The CDR3 reads CASSAPYRGSSYNEQFF. CDR3 nucleotides: TGTGCCAGCAGCGCCCCCTACCGGGGGAGCTCCTACAATGAGCAGTTCTTC.

The J gene is TRBJ2-7, the V gene TRBV19, with 7 bases identical to TRBD1. The CDR3 is made up of 15 amino acids. V was clipped by 2 bases and J by 2 bases; unmatched bases: 6. Germline V gene data show CDR1 as LNHDA and CDR2 as SQIVND (reference sequence). CDR3 nucleotides: TGTGCCAGTAGTATAATTTCAACAGGGGCCTACGAGCAGTACTTC. As protein: CASSIISTGAYEQYF.

The chain uses TRBV4-3 and TRBJ2-3; 8 bases align to TRBD2. Trimming at V came to 4 bases and at J to 6 bases, leaving 18 bases not matched to a gene. CDR1 is LGHNA and CDR2 is YSLEER in the germline V gene. The CDR3 has 18 amino acids. The CDR3 DNA is TGCGCCAGCAGCCTGATCCATCGGGGGGGGGCCGATACGGATACGCAGTATTTT. Translated: CASSLIHRGGADTDTQYF.

The chain employs TRBV7-8 and TRBJ1-2; D possibly corresponds to TRBD1 (5 bases). V dropped 3 bases and J dropped 13 bases, with 12 bases sitting between them. The CDR3 extends over 11 amino acids. CDR1 SGHVS and CDR2 FQNEAQ come from the germline V gene. CDR3 sequence reads: CASSFGAVCTF. The CDR3, as DNA: TGTGCCAGCAGCTTTGGGGCTGTATGCACCTTC.

V gene TRBV19 combines with J gene TRBJ2-6; tentative D call: TRBD1 (6 bases). This CDR3 has 22 residues. V was pared by 6 bases and J by 0 bases, with 30 bases between. Germline V gene lookup returns CDR1 LNHDA and CDR2 SQIVND (reference sequence). CDR3 bases: TGTGCCAGTAGCGGGTTGGCCAAGAGGGCAGGGGATCCTAACTCTGGGGCCAACGTCCTGACTTTC. Its translation is CASSGLAKRAGDPNSGANVLTF.

This sequence joins TRBV29-1 and TRBJ2-3; the match to TRBD2 covers 7 bases. V was pared by 0 bases and J by 0 bases, with 6 bases of the junction left unmatched. CDR1 is SQVTM and CDR2 is ANQGSEA in the germline V gene. The CDR3 covers 16 residues. The CDR3 nucleotides are TGCAGCGTTGAAGATGGTACGGGAGGAAGCACAGATACGCAGTATTTT. Its protein product is CSVEDGTGGSTDTQYF.

This sequence joins TRBV2 and TRBJ2-1, with 9 positions matching TRBD1. Germline values: CDR1 SNHLY, CDR2 FYNNEI. J lost 8 bases, V lost 5 bases, and 7 bases had no gene match. The CDR3 extends over 14 amino acids. The DNA of the CDR3 is TGTGCCAGCAGTCCCTACCGGGACAGGGATGAGCAGTTCTTC. Translation: CASSPYRDRDEQFF.

The rearrangement uses TRBV30 and TRBJ2-1, with a tentative D call TRBD2 (6 bases). CDR1 and CDR2 from the germline V gene are GTSNPN and SVGIG (reference sequence). V was trimmed by 1 base and J by 4 bases, leaving 8 bases between them. This CDR3 comprises 13 residues. CDR3 sequence: CAWSEGLYNEQFF. CDR3 sequence (DNA): TGTGCCTGGAGTGAGGGACTTTACAATGAGCAGTTCTTC.

The chain joins TRBV29-1 to TRBJ2-2, with 8 bases lining up with TRBD1. This CDR3 region has 13 residues. In germline, CDR1 is SQVTM, CDR2 ANQGSEA. V was pared by 3 bases and J by 6 bases, with 3 bases of the junction left unmatched. The CDR3 loop reads CSVETGEAGELFF. The CDR3 DNA reads as TGCAGCGTTGAGACAGGGGAGGCCGGGGAGCTGTTTTTT.

The chain employs TRBV7-6 and TRBJ2-7; TRBD2 agrees at 15 bases. This CDR3 is 16 amino acids long. Germline CDR1 reads SGHVS; CDR2 reads FNYEAQ. J gave up 3 bases and V 3 bases, and 3 bases lay outside the gene matches. Written as DNA, the CDR3 is TGTGCCAGCAGCTTCGGACTAGCGGGGGGGGGCTACGAGCAGTACTTC. This sequence encodes CASSFGLAGGGYEQYF.

The J gene is TRBJ2-2, the V gene TRBV6-5, with a tentative D call TRBD2 (5 bases). CDR1 MNHEY and CDR2 SVGAGI come from the germline V gene. The CDR3 spans 12 residues. V was pared by 6 bases and J by 7 bases, with 9 bases between. CDR3 DNA sequence: TGTGCCAGCAGCCCAGGAGGCGGGGAGCTGTTTTTT. Translated: CASSPGGGELFF.

V is TRBV6-6 and J is TRBJ1-5; TRBD1 matches at 11 bases. The CDR3 totals 16 residues. Trimming removed 2 bases from V and 2 bases from J; junction bases left unmatched: 2. Looked up from germline, CDR1 is MNHNY and CDR2 is SVGAGI (reference sequence). CDR3 nucleotide sequence: TGTGCCAGCAGTTACATGGGACAGGGGGGCAATCAGCCCCAGCATTTT. It specifies CASSYMGQGGNQPQHF.